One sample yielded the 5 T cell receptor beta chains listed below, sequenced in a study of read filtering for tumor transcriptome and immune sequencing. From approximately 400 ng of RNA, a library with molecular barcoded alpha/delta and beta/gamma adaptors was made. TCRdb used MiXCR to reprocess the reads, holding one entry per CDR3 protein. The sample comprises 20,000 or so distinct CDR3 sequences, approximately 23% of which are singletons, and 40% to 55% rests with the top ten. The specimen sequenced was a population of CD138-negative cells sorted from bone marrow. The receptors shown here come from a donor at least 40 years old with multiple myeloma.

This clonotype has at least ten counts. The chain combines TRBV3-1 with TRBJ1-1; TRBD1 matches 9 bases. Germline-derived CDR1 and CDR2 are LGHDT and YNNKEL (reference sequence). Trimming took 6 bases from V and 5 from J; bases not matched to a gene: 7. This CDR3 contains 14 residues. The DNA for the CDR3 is TGTGCCAGCAGACTAACAGGGGGCAGGACTGAAGCTTTCTTT. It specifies CASRLTGGRTEAFF.

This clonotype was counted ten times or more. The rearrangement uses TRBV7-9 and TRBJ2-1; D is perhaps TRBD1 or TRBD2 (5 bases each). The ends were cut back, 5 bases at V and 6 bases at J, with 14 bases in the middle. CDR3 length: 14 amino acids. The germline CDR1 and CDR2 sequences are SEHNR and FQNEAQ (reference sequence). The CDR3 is CASSPSPGGNEQFF. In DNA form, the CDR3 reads TGTGCCAGCAGCCCCTCCCCTGGGGGCAATGAGCAGTTCTTC. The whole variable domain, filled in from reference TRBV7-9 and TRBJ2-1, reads DTGVSQNPRHKITKRGQNVTFRCDPISEHNRLYWYRQTLGQGPEFLTYFQNEAQLEKSRLLSDRFSAERPKGSFSTLEIQRTEQGDSAMYLCASSPSPGGNEQFFGPGTRLTVL.

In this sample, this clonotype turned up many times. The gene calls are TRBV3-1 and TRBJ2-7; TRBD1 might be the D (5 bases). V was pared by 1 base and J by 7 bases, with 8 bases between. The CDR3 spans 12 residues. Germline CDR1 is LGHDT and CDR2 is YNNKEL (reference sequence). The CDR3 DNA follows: TGTGCCAGCAGCCAAGGACAGAGGGAGCAGTACTTC. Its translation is CASSQGQREQYF.

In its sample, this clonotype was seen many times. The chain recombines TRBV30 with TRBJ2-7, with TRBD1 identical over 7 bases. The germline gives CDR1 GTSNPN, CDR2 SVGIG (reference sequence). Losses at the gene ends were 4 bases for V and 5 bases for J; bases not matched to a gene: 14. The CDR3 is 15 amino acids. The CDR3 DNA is TGTGCCTGGACCTGGTCGACAGGGAATGGGCACGAGCAGTACTTC. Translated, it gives CAWTWSTGNGHEQYF.

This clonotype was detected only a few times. The chain's CDR3 is CASRILVEQGELFF. Here the CDR3 DNA reads TGTGCCAGCAGGATCCTAGTGGAGCAAGGGGAGCTGTTTTTT. V is TRBV2 and J is TRBJ2-2; D gene unclear. This CDR3 spans 14 amino acids. Germline assignment: CDR1 SNHLY and CDR2 FYNNEI. Trimming left V 6 bases short and J 8 bases short, with 16 bases between.